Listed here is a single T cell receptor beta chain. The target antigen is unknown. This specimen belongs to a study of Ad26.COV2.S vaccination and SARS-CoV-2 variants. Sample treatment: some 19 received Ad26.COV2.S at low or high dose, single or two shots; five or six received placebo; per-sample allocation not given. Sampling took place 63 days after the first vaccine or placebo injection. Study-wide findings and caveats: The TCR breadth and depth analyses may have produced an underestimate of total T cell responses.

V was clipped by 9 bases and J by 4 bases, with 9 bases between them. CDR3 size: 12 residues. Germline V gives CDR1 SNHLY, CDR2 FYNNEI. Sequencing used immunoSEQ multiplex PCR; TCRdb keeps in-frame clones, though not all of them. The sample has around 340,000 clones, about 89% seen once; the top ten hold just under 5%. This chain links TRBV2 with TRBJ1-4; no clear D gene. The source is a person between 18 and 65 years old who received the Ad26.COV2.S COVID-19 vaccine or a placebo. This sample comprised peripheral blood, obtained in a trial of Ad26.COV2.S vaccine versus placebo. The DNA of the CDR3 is TGTGCCAGTTCGACTTTTAATGAAAAACTGTTTTTT. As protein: CASSTFNEKLFF.